These 10 T cell receptor beta chains were all obtained from the same sample, sequenced in a study. TCRdb independently ran MiXCR on the 5' RACE reads; one entry per CDR3 protein. This sample carries tens of thousands of distinct CDR3 sequences, approximately 17% of them seen once, and the ten largest clones take approximately 2.5%. Sequenced: naive CD4+ T cells sorted from blood. Documented subset: naive CD4+ T cells, CD4+CD45RA+CD25-. The receptors were sampled from a female donor with breast cancer.

The V and J genes are TRBV7-9 and TRBJ1-6; D not resolved. The CDR3 has 15 amino acids. The V gene's germline CDR1 is SEHNR and CDR2 FQNEAQ (reference sequence). Trimming shortened V by 11 bases and J by 5 bases, and 19 bases separated the two germline ends. The CDR3 DNA sequence: TGTGCCTGCACGTTTGGCCCTGAAAATAATTCACCCCTCCACTTT. Translating it yields CACTFGPENNSPLHF.

This clonotype has more than one count but fewer than ten. The rearrangement uses TRBV10-3 and TRBJ2-2; D uncertain. This CDR3 has 14 residues. Germline loops: CDR1 ENHRY, CDR2 SYGVKD. Trimming removed 7 bases at V and 1 base at J, with 10 bases between. In nucleotides, the CDR3 is TGTGCCATCACCGGGCACCTGAACACCGGGGAGCTGTTTTTT. Protein product: CAITGHLNTGELFF.

This clonotype was picked up a small number of times. The chain carries TRBV5-1 and TRBJ1-6; D remains unclear. Germline assignment: CDR1 SGHRS and CDR2 YFSETQ. Trimming pared 0 bases from V and 5 bases from J, leaving 9 bases between. The CDR3 is 15 residues long. The CDR3 here is CASSLGQWDNSPLHF. The CDR3 nucleotides read TGCGCCAGCAGCTTGGGGCAGTGGGATAATTCACCCCTCCACTTT.

This clonotype was seen more than once but under ten times. The gene calls are TRBV5-5 and TRBJ2-1; D is ambiguous. Germline V CDR1 and CDR2: SGHKS, YYEKEE (reference sequence). The length of the CDR3 is 16 residues. Trimming took 2 bases from V and 4 from J, leaving 16 bases between them. The CDR3 coding sequence is TGTGCCAGCAGCTTTCTTTCTGATTCCAGGTACAATGAGCAGTTCTTC. It is translated as CASSFLSDSRYNEQFF. Full variable domain (missing parts from reference TRBV5-5 and TRBJ2-1): DAGVTQSPTHLIKTRGQQVTLRCSPISGHKSVSWYQQVLGQGPQFIFQYYEKEERGRGNFPDRFSARQFPNYSSELNVNALLLGDSALYLCASSFLSDSRYNEQFFGPGTRLTVL.

This clonotype was recorded at least ten times. The chain links TRBV4-2 to TRBJ1-2; D is uncertain. Trimming left V 0 bases short and J 6 bases short, with 8 bases between. CDR1 is LGHNA, CDR2 YNFKEQ, per germline. This CDR3 has 13 residues. The CDR3 DNA reads TGTGCCAGCAGCCAAGAGGGAGGTGATGGCTACACCTTC. Amino acid sequence: CASSQEGGDGYTF.

The chain employs TRBV30 and TRBJ2-3; D unclear. Germline CDR1 reads GTSNPN; CDR2 reads SVGIG (reference sequence). The CDR3 totals 12 residues. V lost 0 bases and J 9 bases, leaving 10 bases between the germline ends. This CDR3 is CAWSVQQITQYF. In DNA form, the CDR3 reads TGTGCCTGGAGTGTACAACAGATCACGCAGTATTTT. The full variable domain, in which reference TRBV30 and TRBJ2-3 provide the parts outside the CDR3, is SQTIHQWPATLVQPVGSPLSLECTVEGTSNPNLYWYRQAAGRGLQLLFYSVGIGQISSEVPQNLSASRPQDRQFILSSKKLLLSDSGFYLCAWSVQQITQYFGPGTRLTVL.

V gene TRBV4-2 combines with J gene TRBJ2-7; no clear D. The CDR3 covers 15 residues. Germline-derived CDR1 and CDR2 are LGHNA and YNFKEQ. The V end lost 0 bases, the J end lost 7 bases, and 16 bases lay between the germline ends. The CDR3 region is CASSQDSNYPWEQYF. CDR3 nucleotides: TGTGCCAGCAGCCAAGATAGCAACTATCCTTGGGAGCAGTACTTC.

The table lists this clonotype with a few counts. The genes are TRBV7-2 and TRBJ1-2; D unresolved. The CDR3 has 15 amino acids. The V gene lost 1 base and the J gene lost 0 bases, with 9 bases spanning the gap. CDR1 is SGHTA, CDR2 FQGNSA, per germline. The CDR3 nucleotides read TGTGCCAGCAGCTTAGTGGGCGGCCCTAACTATGGCTACACCTTC. This translates into CASSLVGGPNYGYTF.

In the case of this clonotype: This may arise from a read error, as a much more abundant clone is one base away. This chain connects TRBV29-1 to TRBJ1-1; no firm D call. The CDR3 sequence is 10 residues long. Looked up from germline, CDR1 is SQVTM and CDR2 is ANQGSEA. V was pared by 7 bases and J by 11 bases, with 14 bases between. CDR3 nucleotides: TGCAGCGCTAGTGCTGTTCGGGCTTTCTTT. Translating gives CSASAVRAFF. The complete variable domain, with remaining parts taken from reference TRBV29-1 and TRBJ1-1, reads SAVISQKPSRDICQRGTSLTIQCQVDSQVTMMFWYRQQPGQSLTLIATANQGSEATYESGFVIDKFPISRPNLTFSTLTVSNMSPEDSSIYLCSASAVRAFFGQGTRLTVV.

The chain employs TRBV6-1 and TRBJ1-2; D gene unclear. Trimming took 2 bases from V and 9 from J, leaving 13 bases between them. Per the germline V gene, CDR1 is MNHNS and CDR2 is SASEGT. This CDR3 is 13 amino acids long. The CDR3: CASSEIVADSYTF. The CDR3 nucleotides read TGTGCCAGCAGTGAAATAGTGGCCGATAGCTACACCTTC.